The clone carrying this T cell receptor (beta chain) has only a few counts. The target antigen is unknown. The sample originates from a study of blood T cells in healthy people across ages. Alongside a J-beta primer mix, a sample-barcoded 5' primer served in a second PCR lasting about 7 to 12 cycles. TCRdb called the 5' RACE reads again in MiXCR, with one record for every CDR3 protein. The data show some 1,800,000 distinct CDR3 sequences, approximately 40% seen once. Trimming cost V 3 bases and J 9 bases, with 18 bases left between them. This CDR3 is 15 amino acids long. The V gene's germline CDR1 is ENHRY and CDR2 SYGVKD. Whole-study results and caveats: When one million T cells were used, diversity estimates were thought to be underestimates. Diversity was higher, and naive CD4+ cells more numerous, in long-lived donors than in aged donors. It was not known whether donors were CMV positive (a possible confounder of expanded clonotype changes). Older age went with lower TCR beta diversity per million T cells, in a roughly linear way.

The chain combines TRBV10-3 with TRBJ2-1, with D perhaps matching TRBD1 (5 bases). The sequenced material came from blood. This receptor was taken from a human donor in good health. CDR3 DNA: TGTGCCATCAGTGACCCAGGGCTACCGGTCGGTGAGCAGTTCTTC. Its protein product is CAISDPGLPVGEQFF.